The 15 T cell receptor beta chains in this list originate from one sample, sequenced in a study of blood T cell repertoires in COVID-19. Here immunoSEQ multiplex PCR was the method, and the copy in TCRdb shows in-frame clones only, minus some. The sample holds tens of thousands of clones, about 90% seen once. The sequenced sample consisted of peripheral blood. The receptors stem from a man older than 75 with acute or convalescent COVID-19.

This clone occurred a few times. This chain uses TRBV27 with TRBJ1-4; 7 bases are shared with TRBD1. The CDR3 contains 15 residues. J lost 5 bases, V lost 5 bases, and 8 bases had no gene match. The germline V gene encodes CDR1 MNHEY and CDR2 SMNVEV (reference sequence). CDR3 sequence (DNA): TGTGCCAGCAGTAAAGGGACAGTTGGGAATGAAAAACTGTTTTTT. It translates to CASSKGTVGNEKLFF.

The chain carries TRBV11-2 and TRBJ1-6; 7 positions agree with TRBD1. V shed 5 bases, J shed 6 bases, and the junction held 7 bases outside the gene matches. Germline CDR1 reads SGHAT; CDR2 reads FQNNGV. This CDR3 has 15 residues. The CDR3 spells CASSPKDRPNSPLHF. The CDR3 DNA is TGTGCCAGCAGCCCGAAGGACAGGCCTAATTCACCCCTCCACTTT.

The chain couples TRBV6-5 to TRBJ2-3, with 9 positions matching TRBD2. The trim removed 6 bases at V and 5 bases at J, leaving 6 bases unmatched. In germline, CDR1 is MNHEY, CDR2 SVGAGI. This CDR3 is built from 14 residues. Here the CDR3 reads CASRPGLAKDTQYF. The DNA for the CDR3 is TGTGCCAGCAGACCCGGACTAGCGAAAGATACGCAGTATTTT.

The chain recombines TRBV5-1 with TRBJ2-7, with a tentative D call TRBD2 (6 bases). V shed 2 bases and J shed 3 bases, with 15 bases lying between them. Germline CDR1 SGHRS, CDR2 YFSETQ. The CDR3 has 15 amino acids. The DNA for the CDR3 is TGCGCCAGCAGCTTTACCGGGACTCGAATCTACGAGCAGTACTTC. This gives the protein CASSFTGTRIYEQYF.

This clone was counted a few times. The V call is TRBV10-1, the J call TRBJ2-7, with TRBD1 as a possible D gene (6 bases). This CDR3 is built from 15 residues. The V gene lost 3 bases and the J gene lost 1 base, with 13 bases spanning the gap. Germline loops: CDR1 WNHNN, CDR2 SYGVQD (reference sequence). CDR3 nucleotides: TGCGCCAGCAGTGACAGGGGCCTCGATTCCTACGAGCAGTACTTC. Protein: CASSDRGLDSYEQYF.

The CDR3: CASSVGQGARTNEKLFF. The CDR3 DNA is TGTGCCAGCAGCGTAGGGCAGGGGGCTCGTACTAATGAAAAACTGTTTTTT. This sequence joins TRBV9 and TRBJ1-4, with 8 positions matching TRBD1. CDR3 length: 17 residues. The germline V gene has CDR1 SGDLS and CDR2 YYNGEE. V gave up 0 bases and J gave up 2 bases; unmatched junction bases: 6.

The chain joins TRBV19 to TRBJ1-5, with 8 nucleotides matching TRBD1. The CDR3 runs to 15 residues. Trimming cost V 4 bases and J 1 base; bases outside gene matches: 3. Germline-derived CDR1 and CDR2 are LNHDA and SQIVND (reference sequence). The chain's CDR3 is CASSKDRESNQPQHF. The CDR3, as DNA: TGTGCCAGTAGTAAGGACAGGGAGAGCAATCAGCCCCAGCATTTT.

The J gene is TRBJ1-6, the V gene TRBV30; TRBD1 might be the D (6 bases). CDR1 and CDR2 (germline): GTSNPN, SVGIG (reference sequence). Trimming removed 2 bases from V and 8 bases from J, with 13 bases in between. CDR3 length equals 14 residues. CDR3 sequence: CAWSSGESDSPLHF. The CDR3, as DNA: TGTGCCTGGAGTTCAGGGGAGTCGGATTCACCCCTCCACTTT. Full variable domain (rest looked up from reference TRBV30 and TRBJ1-6): SQTIHQWPATLVQPVGSPLSLECTVEGTSNPNLYWYRQAAGRGLQLLFYSVGIGQISSEVPQNLSASRPQDRQFILSSKKLLLSDSGFYLCAWSSGESDSPLHFGNGTRLTVT.

The gene calls are TRBV28 and TRBJ1-2, with TRBD1 matching 7 bases. The CDR3 is 15 amino acids. The J segment lost 1 base and the V segment lost 5 bases, leaving 7 bases of the junction unmatched. CDR1 is MDHEN and CDR2 is SYDVKM in the germline V gene. The CDR3 reads CASSGGTDFNYGYTF. The CDR3 bases are TGTGCCAGCAGTGGTGGGACAGACTTTAACTATGGCTACACCTTC.

The chain couples TRBV6-5 to TRBJ1-2; TRBD1 matches 7 bases. CDR3 length: 16 amino acids. CDR1 MNHEY and CDR2 SVGAGI come from the germline V gene. With 0 bases clipped from V and 2 bases from J, the junction kept 6 bases outside the gene matches. The CDR3 loop reads CASSYSKGRGNYGYTF. The CDR3 DNA reads TGTGCCAGCAGTTACTCGAAGGGCAGGGGGAACTATGGCTACACCTTC.

J is TRBJ1-5 and V is TRBV29-1; D gene unclear. The germline CDR1 and CDR2 sequences are SQVTM and ANQGSEA. Deletions cut 0 bases from V and 4 bases from J, with 4 bases between. The CDR3 has 12 amino acids. CDR3 sequence: CSVEDGNQPQHF. DNA for the CDR3: TGCAGCGTTGAAGACGGGAATCAGCCCCAGCATTTT.

V gene TRBV10-1 combines with J gene TRBJ2-7, with 8 positions matching TRBD1. The CDR3 runs to 15 residues. From germline, CDR1 is WNHNN and CDR2 SYGVQD (reference sequence). Trimming removed 3 bases from V and 2 bases from J; junction bases left unmatched: 6. The DNA of the CDR3 is TGCGCCAGCAGTGACCCCGGGACAGGACCCTACGAGCAGTACTTC. Translated: CASSDPGTGPYEQYF.

This clone was seen a handful of times. V gene TRBV6-5 combines with J gene TRBJ1-2; the match to TRBD1 covers 12 bases. CDR1 MNHEY and CDR2 SVGAGI come from the germline V gene. Unmatched junction bases numbered 9, after V lost 8 bases and J lost 8 bases. This CDR3 has 14 amino acids. The CDR3 sequence is CASSTGQGARGYTF. In DNA form, the CDR3 reads TGTGCCAGCTCAACGGGACAGGGGGCGCGAGGCTACACCTTC.

The gene calls are TRBV24-1 and TRBJ1-1; D is ambiguous. The CDR3 covers 17 residues. Germline loops: CDR1 KGHDR, CDR2 SFDVKD. Deletions cut 5 bases from V and 0 bases from J, with 18 bases between. The CDR3 loop is CATSGAAEALMNTEAFF. The CDR3 DNA reads as TGTGCCACCAGTGGGGCTGCGGAGGCGCTTATGAACACTGAAGCTTTCTTT.

The chain combines TRBV5-1 with TRBJ1-4; maybe TRBD1 (5 bases). There are 13 residues in the CDR3. Between the trimmed V and J ends, which lost 3 bases and 6 bases, there was a span of 9 bases. Per the germline V gene, CDR1 is SGHRS and CDR2 is YFSETQ. The CDR3 bases are TGCGCCAGCAGCTGGGAGGGGCATGAAAAACTGTTTTTT. It is translated as CASSWEGHEKLFF. The variable domain in full, with the rest retrieved from reference TRBV5-1 and TRBJ1-4, is KAGVTQTPRYLIKTRGQQVTLSCSPISGHRSVSWYQQTPGQGLQFLFEYFSETQRNKGNFPGRFSGRQFSNSRSEMNVSTLELGDSALYLCASSWEGHEKLFFGSGTQLSVL.